A selection of T cell receptor beta chains follows, all from one sample in a study of T cell changes during pregnancy in multiple sclerosis. The protocol was immunoSEQ multiplex PCR, while the TCRdb copy is restricted to in-frame clones and leaves out a portion. The sample contains 80,000 to 100,000 clones, roughly 91% of which appear only once. The starting material was peripheral blood, obtained after pregnancy. The receptors originated from a female donor in good health, enrolled as a control in a pregnancy study. The CDR3 runs from the conserved cysteine through the conserved F or W. Each record gives: J gene, clone size, D gene, V gene, CDR3 DNA, CDR3 protein. A D gene is named only where the DNA matches it firmly. Size values are once, few and many counts, or a class for expanded clones, and some rows have none.

>TRBJ2-2|.|.|TRBV7-7
TGTGCTAGCAGCTTAGCCCCGCGGGGCACCGGGGAGCTGTTTTTT
CASSLAPRGTGELFF
>TRBJ1-5|.|TRBD1|TRBV7-2
TGTGCCAGCAGCTTAGCCTGGACAGGGGATCAGCCCCAGCATTTT
CASSLAWTGDQPQHF
>TRBJ2-3|.|TRBD2|TRBV28
TGTGCCAGCAGTACCTGGACTAGCGGGGGGAAAGATACGCAGTATTTT
CASSTWTSGGKDTQYF
>TRBJ1-3|.|.|TRBV5-4
TGTGCCAGCAGCTTGAGGGGTACTGGAAACACCATATATTTT
CASSLRGTGNTIYF
>TRBJ2-1|.|TRBD1|TRBV9
TGTGCCAGCAGCCCTCGTGGGACAGGGTACGATGTCAGCTCCTACAATGAGCAGTTCTTC
CASSPRGTGYDVSSYNEQFF
>TRBJ2-1|.|TRBD2|TRBV6-4
TGTGCCAGCAGTGCCTCTAGCGGGGGGGCCAATGAGCAGTTCTTC
CASSASSGGANEQFF
>TRBJ2-1|.|.|TRBV19
TGTGCCAGTAGTATAAGCCCTCGGGTTAATGAGCAGTTCTTC
CASSISPRVNEQFF
>TRBJ1-2|.|.|TRBV4-3
TGCGCCAGCAGCCAAGCGAGGAAGGGGGACTATGGCTACACCTTC
CASSQARKGDYGYTF
>TRBJ2-2|.|.|TRBV29-1
TGCAGCGCGGACAGCCGAAGTCCCCATGGGGCCGGGGAGCTGTTTTTT
CSADSRSPHGAGELFF
>TRBJ2-7|.|TRBD1|TRBV7-9
TGTGCCAGCAGCCCGGGACAGTTCTACGAGCAGTACTTC
CASSPGQFYEQYF
>TRBJ1-5|once|.|TRBV13
TGTGCCAGCAGCCACCACGGGGGGGGGAGCAATCAGCCCCAGCATTTT
CASSHHGGGSNQPQHF
>TRBJ2-2|.|TRBD1|TRBV19
TGTGCCAGTAGTCAAGAACAGGGGAGTCAGAACACCGGGGAGCTGTTTTTT
CASSQEQGSQNTGELFF
>TRBJ1-2|once|TRBD1|TRBV29-1
TGCAGCGTTTCCCCGACAGGGAGAACAGTCTACACCTTC
CSVSPTGRTVYTF
>TRBJ1-2|.|.|TRBV5-1
TGCGCCAGCAGCTCGACAGACTATGGCTACACCTTC
CASSSTDYGYTF
>TRBJ2-7|.|.|TRBV5-4
TGTGCCAGCAGCCTTCCTACCCAGGGTTCCTACGAGCAGTACTTC
CASSLPTQGSYEQYF
>TRBJ2-7|once|.|TRBV7-9
TGTGCCAGCAGCCGAGGGGACTTCTCCTACGAGCAGTACTTC
CASSRGDFSYEQYF
>TRBJ1-6|.|.|TRBV19
TGTGCCAGTAGTATAGGTAGCAGGGGTTCACCCCTCCACTTT
CASSIGSRGSPLHF
>TRBJ2-7|.|.|TRBV7-6
TGTGCCAGCAGCTCAGGCAGGGGCCAGCACTTC
CASSSGRGQHF
>TRBJ1-5|.|.|TRBV6-1
TGTGCCAGCAGTGTCAAGGGGCTCTCGGTTCAGCCCCAGCATTTT
CASSVKGLSVQPQHF
>TRBJ2-7|.|.|TRBV7-2
TGTGCCAGCAGCTTAGAGATAGCTGAGCAGTACTTC
CASSLEIAEQYF
>TRBJ2-7|.|TRBD1|TRBV6-1
TGTGCCAGCACTCAAGGGGGCGTTGGTTTAGGGGAGCAGTACTTC
CASTQGGVGLGEQYF
>TRBJ2-3|.|.|TRBV7-6
TGTGCCAGCAGCCCAGAGACATCGTCTAGCACAGATACGCAGTATTTT
CASSPETSSSTDTQYF
>TRBJ2-6|.|.|TRBV6-5
TGTGCCAGCAGTTTAGAAGCTCTGGGGGCCAACGTCCTGACTTTC
CASSLEALGANVLTF
>TRBJ1-1|.|.|TRBV29-1
TGCAGCGTCGACAGCTTTTGGACTGAAGCTTTCTTT
CSVDSFWTEAFF
>TRBJ1-4|.|.|TRBV6-6
TGTGCCAGCAGCTCCAGGGGAGAGGGGGAAAAACTGTTTTTT
CASSSRGEGEKLFF
>TRBJ1-2|.|TRBD1|TRBV30
TGTGCCGGGTCCACGGGACAGCTTAACTATGGCTACACCTTC
CAGSTGQLNYGYTF
>TRBJ1-6|.|.|TRBV7-3
TGTGCCAGCAGCTTAGGGCTTAATTTTTCACCCCTCCACTTT
CASSLGLNFSPLHF
>TRBJ1-1|.|.|TRBV2
TGTGCCAGCAGTGAGGGGGCTTACAACACTGAAGCTTTCTTT
CASSEGAYNTEAFF
>TRBJ1-1|.|.|TRBV5-3
TGTGCCAGAAGCTTACTACAGGGAATGATCACTGAAGCTTTCTTT
CARSLLQGMITEAFF
>TRBJ2-5|.|.|TRBV7-5
TGTGCCCCGCGGGGCGGGGGCCCCCCAGAGACCCAGTACTTC
CAPRGGGPPETQYF
>TRBJ1-2|once|.|TRBV20-1
TGCAGTGCCCGGAGGTATGGCTACACCTTC
CSARRYGYTF
>TRBJ1-1|.|TRBD1|TRBV7-8
TGTGCCAGCAGCTTAGGGACTCACAGGGGCACTGAAGCTTTCTTT
CASSLGTHRGTEAFF
>TRBJ2-3|.|.|TRBV7-9
TGTGCCAGCAGCCCACAAGATCGAAGCACAGATACGCAGTATTTT
CASSPQDRSTDTQYF
>TRBJ2-5|.|TRBD1|TRBV5-6
TGTGCTAGCAGCAACTACGGACAGGGGACACAAGAGACCCAGTACTTC
CASSNYGQGTQETQYF
>TRBJ2-7|.|TRBD1|TRBV7-2
TGTGCCAGCAGATTGCAGGGGACAGGGTGGAACGAGCAGTACTTC
CASRLQGTGWNEQYF
>TRBJ1-5|.|.|TRBV5-1
TGCGCCAGCAGCCCTATTGGGGGGGAGGGTCAGCCCCAGCATTTT
CASSPIGGEGQPQHF
>TRBJ1-2|.|.|TRBV9
TGTGCCAGCAGCGTAGATGGCGGAGGGTGGTATGGCTACACCTTC
CASSVDGGGWYGYTF
>TRBJ1-2|.|.|TRBV5-6
TGTGCCAGCAGCACCCCCGGTACAGCTAACTATGGCTACACCTTC
CASSTPGTANYGYTF
>TRBJ1-5|once|.|TRBV30
TGTGCCTGGGATCTAACAGGCACGGCCCAGCATTTT
CAWDLTGTAQHF
>TRBJ2-3|.|.|TRBV20-1
TGCAGTGCTAGTTTGCGGGATACGCAGTATTTT
CSASLRDTQYF
>TRBJ2-7|.|.|TRBV2
TGTGCCAGCACCCCCAGGGTAAGCTCCTACGAGCAGTACTTC
CASTPRVSSYEQYF
>TRBJ1-2|.|.|TRBV30
TGTGCCTGGTCGGGGGAGGGCTTATCCTATGGCTACACCTTC
CAWSGEGLSYGYTF
>TRBJ2-2|.|TRBD2|TRBV7-2
TGTGCCAGCAGCTTAACAGCGGGGGGATCCGGGGAGCTGTTTTTT
CASSLTAGGSGELFF
>TRBJ2-3|.|.|TRBV9
TGTGCCAGCAGCGCCGGGGGATTCAGTAGCACAGATACGCAGTATTTT
CASSAGGFSSTDTQYF
>TRBJ1-1|few|.|TRBV18
TGTGCCAGCAAGTTAGCGTTGGGCACTGAAGCTTTCTTT
CASKLALGTEAFF
>TRBJ2-5|.|TRBD2|TRBV7-6
TGTGCCAGCAGCCGACTAGCGGCCCCCCAAGAGACCCAGTACTTC
CASSRLAAPQETQYF
>TRBJ1-5|.|.|TRBV7-2
TGTGCCAGCAGCTTTACAGGTAGCAATCAGCCCCAGCATTTT
CASSFTGSNQPQHF
>TRBJ2-7|.|.|TRBV7-2
TGTGCCAGCAGCGCGCCCCACCTCTACGAGCAGTACTTC
CASSAPHLYEQYF
>TRBJ2-7|.|TRBD1|TRBV4-3
TGCGCCAGCAGCACATCCGGGACAGGGTATAAGGAGCAGTACTTC
CASSTSGTGYKEQYF
>TRBJ2-6|once|.|TRBV7-9
TGTGCCAGCAGCTTGGCCCTCTCTGGGGCCAACGTCCTGACTTTC
CASSLALSGANVLTF
>TRBJ1-1|few|TRBD1|TRBV4-2
TGTGCCAGCAGCCAAGATCAGGGGGCAGGGGGGGCTGAAGCTTTCTTT
CASSQDQGAGGAEAFF
>TRBJ1-1|once|TRBD1|TRBV6-5
TGTGCCAGCAGCTCCCCGGGACAGGGTACTGAAGCTTTCTTT
CASSSPGQGTEAFF
>TRBJ1-1|.|.|TRBV7-9
TGTGCCAGCAGCCGGACAGAGGACTTTTGGTTT
CASSRTEDFWF